Listed below are T cell receptor beta chains from one sample, sequenced in a study of sequential checkpoint blockade in melanoma. The protocol was immunoSEQ multiplex PCR, while the TCRdb copy is restricted to in-frame clones and leaves out a portion. The sample has 2,000 to 2,500 clones, around 20% seen once. The sample was tumor tissue (inferred from file names), taken from a patient given nivolumab and ipilimumab in sequence. These receptors came from a human donor with melanoma. Each CDR3 is given with its conserved first and last residue. A D gene is named only where the DNA matches it firmly. Clone size, where shown, is once, few, many, or a class for clones that have expanded.

j_gene | abundance | d_gene | v_gene | CDR3aa | CDR3nt
TRBJ1-4 | few | NA | TRBV28 | CASTIQGFNEKLFF | TGTGCCAGCACTATACAGGGCTTTAATGAAAAACTGTTTTTT
TRBJ1-1 | NA | NA | TRBV15 | CATSSPQGSTEAFF | TGTGCCACCAGCAGTCCACAGGGAAGCACTGAAGCTTTCTTT
TRBJ2-3 | few | TRBD2 | TRBV28 | CASSHGLAGGHTDTQYF | TGTGCCAGCAGTCATGGACTAGCGGGAGGGCACACAGATACGCAGTATTTT
TRBJ2-3 | NA | TRBD2 | TRBV9 | CASSERGLAGTSTDTQYF | TGTGCCAGCAGCGAGAGAGGTCTAGCGGGGACTAGCACAGATACGCAGTATTTT
TRBJ1-3 | few | NA | TRBV19 | CASMSRDKGWWASGNTIYF | TGTGCCAGCATGAGCCGGGACAAAGGTTGGTGGGCCTCTGGAAACACCATATATTTT
TRBJ1-1 | NA | TRBD1 | TRBV5-1 | CASSLRPGGNTEAFF | TGCGCCAGCAGCTTACGACCAGGGGGGAACACTGAAGCTTTCTTT
TRBJ2-7 | NA | TRBD2 | TRBV6-8 | CASRRLAGREQYF | TGTGCCAGCAGGAGACTAGCGGGGCGCGAGCAGTACTTC
TRBJ2-1 | few | NA | TRBV12-5 | CASKLDAYNEQFF | TGTGCCAGCAAGCTGGACGCGTACAATGAGCAGTTCTTC
TRBJ1-2 | few | TRBD1 | TRBV6-8 | CASSYSSRTGYGYTF | TGTGCCAGCAGTTACTCGAGCCGGACAGGCTATGGCTACACCTTC
TRBJ1-2 | few | TRBD1 | TRBV6-8 | CASRAPGQLINYGYTF | TGTGCCAGCAGGGCACCGGGACAGCTCATAAACTATGGCTACACCTTC
TRBJ1-1 | NA | TRBD1 | TRBV15 | CATSNPSGTGLMNTEAFF | TGTGCCACCAGCAACCCCTCCGGGACAGGGCTCATGAACACTGAAGCTTTCTTT
TRBJ1-4 | medium-sized | NA | TRBV6-8 | CASSFDREKLFF | TGTGCCAGCAGTTTTGACAGGGAAAAACTGTTTTTT
TRBJ1-2 | medium-sized | NA | TRBV11-3 | CASRPKQGEDGYTF | TGTGCCAGCAGACCTAAACAGGGCGAGGATGGCTACACCTTC
TRBJ2-2 | many | TRBD2 | TRBV11-3 | CASSLRGGRMNTGELFF | TGTGCCAGCAGCTTAAGAGGCGGGAGAATGAACACCGGGGAGCTGTTTTTT
TRBJ2-3 | few | NA | TRBV5-1 | CASSFGQRADTQYF | TGCGCCAGCAGCTTCGGACAGAGGGCAGATACGCAGTATTTT
TRBJ2-7 | few | NA | TRBV28 | CASSPLNYEQYF | TGTGCCAGCAGTCCTTTAAACTACGAGCAGTACTTC
TRBJ2-4 | medium-sized | TRBD1 | TRBV6-1 | CASSEEGTGGNIQYF | TGTGCCAGCAGTGAAGAAGGGACAGGTGGAAACATTCAGTACTTC
TRBJ2-3 | NA | NA | TRBV4-1 | CASSQDSGELFGTDTQYF | TGCGCCAGCAGCCAAGATTCCGGGGAGCTCTTTGGCACAGATACGCAGTATTTT
TRBJ1-6 | few | NA | TRBV6-8 | CASSRGQTYNSPLHF | TGTGCCAGCAGTCGCGGACAGACTTATAATTCACCCCTCCACTTT
TRBJ2-7 | few | TRBD2 | TRBV6-8 | CASYGLGGVQYF | TGTGCCAGCTATGGTTTGGGAGGGGTGCAGTACTTC
TRBJ1-4 | NA | TRBD1 | TRBV18 | CASSTGRDEKLFF | TGTGCCAGCTCGACAGGGCGGGATGAAAAACTGTTTTTT
TRBJ1-2 | NA | NA | TRBV18 | CASSPLGSYGYTF | TGTGCCAGCTCACCACTAGGGAGCTATGGCTACACCTTC
TRBJ1-6 | few | TRBD1 | TRBV28 | CASRSAGGSYNSPLHF | TGTGCCAGCAGATCCGCAGGGGGCTCCTATAATTCACCCCTCCACTTT
TRBJ2-3 | few | TRBD2 | TRBV6-8 | CASSSPGTSGDSTDTQYF | TGTGCCAGCAGTTCGCCCGGGACTAGCGGGGACAGCACAGATACGCAGTATTTT
TRBJ1-1 | medium-sized | NA | TRBV11-3 | CASSWRQGLNTEAFF | TGTGCCAGCAGCTGGCGGCAGGGATTGAACACTGAAGCTTTCTTT
TRBJ2-6 | many | NA | TRBV11-3 | CASSLNPRGSGANVLTF | TGTGCCAGCAGCTTAAATCCGAGGGGCTCTGGGGCCAACGTCCTGACTTTC
TRBJ1-3 | NA | NA | TRBV25-1 | CASTRGGTSGNTIYF | TGTGCCAGCACCCGGGGGGGGACATCTGGAAACACCATATATTTT
TRBJ1-2 | few | NA | TRBV28 | CASSPPYNYGYTF | TGTGCCAGCAGTCCCCCATATAACTATGGCTACACCTTC
TRBJ1-1 | NA | NA | TRBV30 | CAWNEGQNTEAFF | TGTGCCTGGAACGAGGGGCAGAACACTGAAGCTTTCTTT
TRBJ2-5 | many | TRBD1 | TRBV11-3 | CASSARTGGKTQYF | TGTGCCAGCAGCGCGCGGACAGGGGGGAAGACCCAGTACTTC
TRBJ1-1 | medium-sized | TRBD1 | TRBV23-1 | CASSLQTGGEAFF | TGCGCCAGCAGCCTACAGACAGGGGGTGAAGCTTTCTTT
TRBJ1-2 | NA | NA | TRBV23-1 | CASSQSTTYGYTF | TGCGCCAGCAGTCAATCTACAACGTATGGCTACACCTTC
TRBJ1-1 | few | TRBD1 | TRBV15 | CATSRGGQGARNTEAFF | TGTGCCACCAGCAGAGGCGGACAGGGGGCCCGCAACACTGAAGCTTTCTTT
TRBJ1-2 | NA | NA | TRBV5-1 | CASSPFGQGGSYTF | TGCGCCAGCAGCCCCTTCGGGCAGGGTGGTAGCTACACCTTC
TRBJ2-1 | medium-sized | NA | TRBV6-8 | CASSSVSSYNEQFF | TGTGCCAGCTCCTCGGTAAGCTCCTACAATGAGCAGTTCTTC
TRBJ2-1 | once | NA | TRBV18 | CASSLPGSGESYNEQFF | TGTGCCAGCTCACTCCCGGGGTCGGGGGAATCCTACAATGAGCAGTTCTTC
TRBJ2-7 | few | TRBD2 | TRBV30 | CAWSAEGLADSYEQYF | TGTGCCTGGAGTGCTGAGGGACTAGCGGACTCCTACGAGCAGTACTTC
TRBJ2-1 | NA | TRBD1 | TRBV29-1 | CSVRGQERNEQFF | TGCAGCGTGAGGGGACAGGAACGCAATGAGCAGTTCTTC